This TCR beta chain was recovered during a study of T cell responses to AZD1222 COVID-19 vaccine. At the level of the study: Samples with a second dose at about 4 or about 12 weeks were pooled together.

CDR1 is MNHNS, CDR2 SASEGT, per germline. The CDR3 sequence is 16 residues long. Trimming shortened V by 0 bases and J by 0 bases, and 11 bases separated the two germline ends. This clone was detected once. Its specificity is unknown. Profiled with immunoSEQ multiplex PCR; TCRdb holds only in-frame clones, not every one. The sample contains 150,000 to 200,000 clones, less than 95% of which appear only once. General study findings and limits: CD4 TCRs linked to vaccination spanned spike, dominating at 160-218 and 743-854.

Here the sequenced sample was peripheral blood, taken on day 0 of AZD1222 vaccination. The gene calls are TRBV6-1 and TRBJ1-1; D is unclear. This clonotype originated in an adult in good health. CDR3 sequence: CASSEALGILNTEAFF. CDR3 bases: TGTGCCAGCAGTGAAGCGCTGGGTATATTGAACACTGAAGCTTTCTTT.